The T cell receptor (beta chain) under discussion was sequenced for a study of cytomegalovirus exposure and HLA in healthy donors (dated 2017 in TCRdb). With regard to the full study: An earlier analysis of approximately 640 of the donors reported 250 to 350 Gb of sequence data and some 120 million unique TCR beta sequences from around 200 million T cells. Approximately 300 gigabases of sequencing data and about 92 million unique TCR sequences made up an early release that covered approximately 620 HLA-typed donors. The genetic ancestry cluster associated with self-reported Caucasian donors included over 80% of the roughly 400 genotyped donors. The study aimed to test whether cataloging public T cell receptors could reveal signatures of past pathogen exposure. Using immunosequencing, the study profiled T cell repertoires from 666 subjects and related those repertoires to cytomegalovirus serostatus. In addition to the first cohort of 666 subjects, a separate validation cohort of approximately 130 different subjects was used. To predict cytomegalovirus infection status, the study combined high-throughput TCR immunosequencing, statistical association of individual TCRs with disease status, and machine learning. A later analysis re-examined previously published TCR beta repertoires from 600 to 700 donors and added high-resolution HLA genotyping to investigate patterns of TCR occurrence. Rather than drawing on any new phenotypic data, the later analysis identified candidate immune exposures from TCR beta sequences and the way those sequences occurred across donors. An earlier analysis of approximately 580 of the donors used high-throughput TCR beta sequencing to judge whether each TCR beta V gene segment behaved as functional or pseudogenic. Donor age, sex, ethnicity and CMV serostatus were compiled alongside the repertoire data. A later genetic analysis took genome-wide SNP genotypes for about 65% of the 666 donors and used that subset as a discovery cohort. All discovery cohort repertoires had been generated using a single sequencing platform. Class I and class II HLA loci were covered by the typing at four-digit resolution. The number of typed donors differed by locus: about 629-630 for A, B, C, DRB1 and DQB1; 500 to 550 for DQA1; 606 for DPA1; and around 470 for DPB1. A handful of DR-DQ haplotypes were handled as single units for association and clustering because linkage in the cohort was strong. Among roughly 370 genotyped donors of the cohort, an average of approximately 240,000 unique TCR beta nucleotide sequences were sequenced per donor, roughly 20% of them non-productive.

The study at large found these results: The presence/absence analyses assumed that sequencing depth was roughly uniform across donors, and that assumption may not be true. A cluster of highly shared sequence variants was judged likely to represent a technical artifact of the sequencing pipeline. In a later analysis, several top co-occurrence clusters were reported to appear linked to parvovirus B19, influenza, CMV and Epstein-Barr virus. In this cohort, only TCR beta chains were sequenced, and detectable features were limited by the absence of alpha or paired-chain data. In a later analysis, HLA-associated TCR beta chains were found to be more clonally expanded and to have lower generation probabilities than equally common non-associated chains. A later analysis found that TCR association rates varied across HLA loci, with DRB1 alleles showing the most associated TCRs and HLA-C alleles the fewest. In a later genetic analysis, fewer N-insertions in productive TCRs were reported among donors in an Asian-associated ancestry cluster than the 666-donor mean. The authors suggested that the approach could potentially be extended to other disease states and immunological phenotypes. Linkage disequilibrium might explain the correlated functional status among segregating V segments, but an unknown experimental factor could not be excluded. In vitro tests confirmed that a few of the cytomegalovirus-associated TCR beta chains recognize cytomegalovirus antigens. A later analysis found that most CMV-associated TCR beta chains appeared HLA-restricted, with HLA associations seemingly driven largely by CMV exposure. At a false discovery rate of 0.05, a later analysis linked approximately 18,000 TCR beta sequences to specific HLA alleles. A total of about 150 TCR beta chains were listed by the study as associated with cytomegalovirus. Because counts were too low, approximately 18 rarely observed V segments, including chromosome 9 orphons, were excluded from the earlier analysis of a few hundred of the donors. In a later genetic analysis, a missense DCLRE1C variant was associated with V-gene and J-gene trimming of TCR beta chains, and the association was replicated in an independent cohort. Because some donors lacked HLA typing at each locus, the association tests relied only on the typed subset. Most TCR sequences were observed very rarely across donors, whereas some public TCRs were present in many individuals. Because the 87-base-pair reads could not distinguish some IMGT-functional V segments, including TRBV6-2 and TRBV6-3, those segments were excluded. A further reported finding was that TCR beta sequences accurately predicted the HLA-A and HLA-B alleles for most subjects in the first cohort. For the cohort, immune exposure information was limited to CMV serostatus. An earlier analysis of 450 to 750 of the donors showed that most TCR beta V segments appeared in productive rearrangements either about 87% or about 30% of the time, which broadly matched IMGT annotations. In both the original and validation cohorts, the classifier was reported to diagnose cytomegalovirus status with high specificity and sensitivity. Assigning TCR associations to individual alleles was difficult when HLA alleles, especially DR and DQ, strongly co-occurred.

Notes on this clone: Its antigen remains undetermined. No qualities accompany the bases; no much larger clone lies one base away.

V trim: 4 bases; J trim: 4 bases; unmatched bases: 4. The CDR3 covers 13 residues, taking in both the cysteine and the valine. The retained sequence is limited to the CDR3, 39 bases, with the frame set at the first base. From a lookup of the germline V gene, CDR1 and CDR2 are MNHNS and SASEGT. The cohort comprised some 700 healthy bone marrow donors. At the time of sampling, all cohort members were nominally healthy, though unrecorded immune exposures were likely present. The donor was CMV seronegative and was included in the group of 352 seronegative cohort members. A peripheral blood sample was provided by each donor, and peripheral blood mononuclear cells were used for TCR beta sequencing. Genomic DNA was extracted from the blood cell samples with the Qiagen DNeasy Blood Extraction Kit. Libraries were prepared through the immunoSEQ multiplex PCR assay. A mixture of 60 forward primers for TCR Vbeta segments and 13 reverse primers for TCR Jbeta segments was used in the multiplex PCR. The CDR3 region of rearranged TCR beta genes was amplified from genomic DNA with a multiplex PCR assay. The Illumina HiSeq System was used to sequence the amplified TCR beta libraries as 87-base-pair reads. Under the source paper's analysis protocol: In a later analysis, tens of millions of unique TCR beta chains were counted across the roughly 670 repertoires, and roughly 10 million of these chains were shared by at least two donors. To remove PCR and sequencing errors, raw reads were error-corrected and collapsed into unique sequences using a nearest-neighbor algorithm that merged closely related sequences. CDR3 sequences were aligned to IMGT reference sequences to assign V, D and J gene segments. For a sequence to be retained, at least a six-nucleotide match to both a V gene segment and a J gene segment was required. Rearrangements were classified as productive when the CDR3 lacked stop codons and remained in frame with V and J, and all other rearrangements were classified as non-productive. CDR3 was defined according to IMGT convention as the region running from the second conserved V-encoded cysteine to the conserved J-encoded phenylalanine. The earlier analysis of some 600 of the donors excluded sequences that lacked an unambiguous match to a single V gene segment. An earlier analysis of 587 of the donors called V segments functional above 56.7% productive rearrangements and segregating when the between-donor standard deviation exceeded 5%. To diagnose cytomegalovirus status from the catalog of TCR beta chain sequences, a statistical classification framework was built. A later analysis assigned V and J genes by comparing TCR nucleotide sequences with IMGT/GENE-DB human TR gene sequences. In a later analysis, CDR3 sequences and most-parsimonious VDJ recombination scenarios were assigned using the TCRdist pipeline. In a later analysis, each TCR beta chain was defined by its CDR3 amino acid sequence together with its V-gene family, and reads lacking a unique V-gene family were excluded. To address suspected cross-contamination and a sequencing artifact, a later analysis removed approximately 590 highly shared, low-generation-probability nucleotide sequences. In a later analysis, a clonal expansion index for each public chain was calculated from normalized within-repertoire ranks of inferred template counts. Generation probabilities in a later analysis came from a VDJ recombination model fitted to out-of-frame rearrangements, and those results were checked against IGoR. Hypergeometric tests were used in a later analysis to score TCR-TCR, TCR-HLA and TCR-CMV co-occurrence, with a repertoire-size bias correction applied to the TCR pairs. A later analysis estimated false discovery rates by permuting HLA or CMV assignments 20 times. In a later analysis, co-occurring TCRs were grouped using DBSCAN, and TCRdist sequence similarity was added for clustering within HLA-allele-positive subsets. For co-occurrence clustering, repertoires with fewer than 30,000 or more than 120,000 public chains were excluded, along with 5 or 6 repertoires with anomalous nucleotide sharing. The clones in this table, taken by TCRdb from immuneACCESS, are in-frame only. Not every clone is retained; where verified, under half of the shortfall comes from an unresolved V gene, and the cause of the rest is unknown. Clone size and the V and J calls come from that table; the DNA yielded D and trimming. The sample yields 55,000 to 70,000 clones; 70% to 75% were counted once. 5% to 6.5% of the sample is taken by the ten largest.

What was sequenced was PBMCs. The clonotype comes from a woman aged 25 to 39 in good health and CMV-seronegative. The chain is made from TRBV6-1 and TRBJ2-7; TRBD1 lines up with 7 middle nucleotides. For the CDR3, the sequence is CASSGGRGYEQYV. The bases are TGTGCCAGCAGTGGGGGCAGGGGGTACGAGCAGTACGTC.